This entry is about one T cell receptor beta chain. The antigen remains undetermined. V was cut by 0 bases and J by 2 bases, with 8 bases left in between. The CDR3 totals 14 residues. Per the germline V gene, CDR1 is SGHRS and CDR2 is YFSETQ. The sample comes from a study of shared clonotypes between healthy human individuals. The study's findings and limits: Naive CD4 clonotype sharing across a few donors was roughly 5%.

The table came from immunoSEQ multiplex PCR; TCRdb's copy has only in-frame clones and leaves some out. The top ten clones hold approximately 0.062% of a sample with roughly 500,000 clones, approximately 95% of them seen once. The sample taken for sequencing was naive CD4+ T cells sorted from blood. Specified subset: CD45RA+ positively selected. The chain carries TRBV5-1 and TRBJ2-5, with no clear D. The receptor was isolated from a woman younger than 45 in good health. Here the CDR3 reads CASSLGSGQETQYF. CDR3 sequence (DNA): TGCGCCAGCAGCTTGGGGTCAGGACAAGAGACCCAGTACTTC.